Below, 14 T cell receptor beta chains from the same sample are listed, as sequenced in a study of immune evolution from preneoplasia to lung adenocarcinoma. The table came from immunoSEQ multiplex PCR; TCRdb's copy has only in-frame clones and leaves some out. The data show around 5,000 clones, about 80% seen once. The sequenced material came from FFPE minimally invasive lung adenocarcinoma tissue. These receptors originate from a person aged 70 to 79 with lung adenocarcinoma.

The table lists this clone with a count of one. The V gene is TRBV7-2, the J gene TRBJ1-3; D gene unclear. From germline, CDR1 is SGHTA and CDR2 FQGNSA. This CDR3 is 13 amino acids long. V lost 1 base and J lost 4, with 5 bases in between. CDR3 bases: TGTGCCAGCAGCTTAGGTAGCGGAAACACCATATATTTT. Translating gives CASSLGSGNTIYF.

In its sample, this clone ranks as large. The chain employs TRBV28 and TRBJ2-7; the match to TRBD1 covers 8 bases. V gave up 6 bases and J gave up 1 base; unmatched junction bases: 5. The CDR3 is 14 amino acids. Germline CDR1 reads MDHEN; CDR2 reads SYDVKM. Here the CDR3 DNA reads TGTGCCAGCAGACCGGGACAGGAGTCCTACGAGCAGTACTTC. It specifies CASRPGQESYEQYF.

This clone was seen more than once but under ten times. The rearrangement joins TRBV19 to TRBJ1-2; D gene uncertain. The V gene's germline CDR1 is LNHDA and CDR2 SQIVND (reference sequence). V shed 5 bases and J shed 2 bases, with 9 bases lying between them. This CDR3 has 13 residues. The CDR3 here is CASSAEINYGYTF. CDR3 DNA sequence: TGTGCCAGTAGTGCCGAAATCAACTATGGCTACACCTTC. Supplemented by reference TRBV19 and TRBJ1-2, the full variable domain reads DGGITQSPKYLFRKEGQNVTLSCEQNLNHDAMYWYRQDPGQGLRLIYYSQIVNDFQKGDIAEGYSVSREKKESFPLTVTSAQKNPTAFYLCASSAEINYGYTFGSGTRLTVV.

This clone was found once. V usage is TRBV6-5 and J usage is TRBJ1-1, with 10 bases identical to TRBD1. The CDR3 contains 14 residues. The germline V gene encodes CDR1 MNHEY and CDR2 SVGAGI. J gave up 4 bases and V 3 bases, and 2 bases lay outside the gene matches. The CDR3 spells CASSYGQGVTEAFF. The DNA for the CDR3 is TGTGCCAGCAGTTATGGACAGGGGGTCACTGAAGCTTTCTTT.

This clone has only one observation. The rearrangement joins TRBV18 to TRBJ2-7; TRBD2 agrees at 10 bases. Germline V gene lookup returns CDR1 KGHSH and CDR2 LQKENI. With 3 bases clipped from V and 6 bases from J, the junction kept 14 bases outside the gene matches. The CDR3 runs 17 residues. CDR3 sequence (DNA): TGTGCCAGCTCACCTTTAGGTCAGCTAGCGGGAGTAGGCGAGCAGTACTTC. This codes for CASSPLGQLAGVGEQYF.

The V call is TRBV11-2, the J call TRBJ2-2, with TRBD2 as a possible D gene (6 bases). The CDR3 spans 14 residues. Between the trimmed V and J ends, which lost 5 bases and 0 bases, there was a span of 7 bases. The V gene's germline CDR1 is SGHAT and CDR2 FQNNGV. Written as DNA, the CDR3 is TGTGCCAGCAGCCGACTAGCGAACACCGGGGAGCTGTTTTTT. It translates to CASSRLANTGELFF.

The V gene is TRBV7-9, the J gene TRBJ1-1, with a weak D call TRBD1 (5 bases). The ends were cut back, 3 bases at V and 5 bases at J, with 10 bases in the middle. The CDR3 consists of 13 residues. Germline CDR1 SEHNR, CDR2 FQNEAQ (reference sequence). The CDR3 reads CASSFRVGTEAFF. CDR3 sequence (DNA): TGTGCCAGCAGCTTCAGGGTCGGAACTGAAGCTTTCTTT.

The CDR3 spells CASSYSTGGSETQYF. For the CDR3, the DNA is TGTGCCAGCAGTTACTCTACCGGCGGGAGCGAGACCCAGTACTTC. J is TRBJ2-5 and V is TRBV6-5, with TRBD2 matching over 7 bases. Per the germline V gene, CDR1 is MNHEY and CDR2 is SVGAGI. Trimming removed 0 bases from V and 5 bases from J; junction bases left unmatched: 6. The CDR3 is 15 amino acids.

The chain carries TRBV2 and TRBJ2-7; TRBD1 might be the D (6 bases). Trimming left V 7 bases short and J 1 base short, with 8 bases between. This CDR3 has 12 residues. Germline-derived CDR1 and CDR2 are SNHLY and FYNNEI. For the CDR3, the DNA is TGTGCCAGCATGACAGGATCCTACGAGCAGTACTTC. It specifies CASMTGSYEQYF.

This clone was detected only a few times. The V and J genes are TRBV21-1 and TRBJ1-5. TRBV21-1 is flagged as a pseudogene. The CDR3 runs to 19 residues. Written as DNA, the CDR3 is TGTGCCAGCAGCATAAAAGGGTCAGGGAGAATTTATAGCAATCAGCCCCAGCATTTT. It is translated as CASSIKGSGRIYSNQPQHF.

The V and J genes are TRBV6-5 and TRBJ2-3, with TRBD1 matching 7 bases. Germline V lookup: CDR1 MNHEY, CDR2 SVGAGI. V trimming: 5 bases; J trimming: 4 bases; junction bases outside the gene matches: 6. This CDR3 region has 14 residues. The CDR3 nucleotides read TGTGCCAGCAGTATAAACAGGGGCTCAGATACGCAGTATTTT. It encodes CASSINRGSDTQYF.

The J gene is TRBJ2-3, the V gene TRBV18, with D uncertain. The ends were cut back, 2 bases at V and 4 bases at J, with 1 base in the middle. This CDR3 comprises 11 residues. Per the germline V gene, CDR1 is KGHSH and CDR2 is LQKENI. This CDR3 is CASSPSDTQYF. In DNA, the CDR3 is TGTGCCAGCTCACCATCAGATACGCAGTATTTT.

The rearrangement uses TRBV6-6 and TRBJ2-5; D is uncertain. Deletions cut 0 bases from V and 6 bases from J, with 11 bases between. This CDR3 region has 14 residues. Per germline, CDR1 MNHNY and CDR2 SVGAGI (reference sequence). The CDR3 here is CASSYSMAVQTQYF. In DNA form, the CDR3 reads TGTGCCAGCAGTTACTCGATGGCAGTCCAGACCCAGTACTTC.

This clone has a single count. CDR3 in amino acids: CASSLGGVNTGELFF. In DNA, the CDR3 is TGTGCCAGCAGCTTAGGAGGGGTGAACACCGGGGAGCTGTTTTTT. The chain carries TRBV11-3 and TRBJ2-2, with D perhaps being TRBD1 or TRBD2 (5 bases each). This CDR3 comprises 15 residues. Trimming cost V 1 base and J 1 base, with 7 bases left between them. Germline CDR1 is SGHNT and CDR2 is YENEEA.